The T cell receptor beta chain described here comes from a study of CD8+CD57+ T cells in acquired aplastic anemia. Study-wide points: Both total CD4+ and CD8+ pools in patients were more diverse than CD8+CD57+ cells.

Trimming cost V 0 bases and J 7 bases, with 7 bases left between them. The V gene's germline CDR1 is MDHEN and CDR2 SYDVKM. The CDR3 has 13 residues. TCR beta VDJ and CDR3 profiling used genomic DNA as template. TCRdb independently ran MiXCR on the reads; one entry per CDR3 protein. This sample has roughly 16,000 distinct CDR3 sequences, with 30% to 45% found just once. This clonotype came up many times. The antigen is unknown. Sequenced patients had shown CD8+CD57+ cell expansion by flow cytometry. Sequences were obtained from CD8+CD57+ T cells sorted from PBMCs. Subset of the sample: bead-enriched CD8+CD57+ effector memory T cells from SAA patients. This chain links TRBV28 with TRBJ1-5; D is uncertain. The clonotype comes from a human donor with aplastic anemia. CDR3 in DNA: TGTGCCAGCAGTTTATGGGAATGGCAGCCCCAGCATTTT. Its translation: CASSLWEWQPQHF. Full variable domain (outside the CDR3, taken from reference TRBV28 and TRBJ1-5): DVKVTQSSRYLVKRTGEKVFLECVQDMDHENMFWYRQDPGLGLRLIYFSYDVKMKEKGDIPEGYSVSREKKERFSLILESASTNQTSMYLCASSLWEWQPQHFGDGTRLSIL.